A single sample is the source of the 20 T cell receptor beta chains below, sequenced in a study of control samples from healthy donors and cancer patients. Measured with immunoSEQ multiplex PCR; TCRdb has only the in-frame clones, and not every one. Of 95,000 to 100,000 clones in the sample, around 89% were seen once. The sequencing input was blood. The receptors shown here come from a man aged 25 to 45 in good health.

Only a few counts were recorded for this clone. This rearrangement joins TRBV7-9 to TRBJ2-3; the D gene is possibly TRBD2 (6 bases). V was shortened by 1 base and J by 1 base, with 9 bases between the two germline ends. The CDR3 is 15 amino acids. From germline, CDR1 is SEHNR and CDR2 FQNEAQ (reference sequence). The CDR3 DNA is TGTGCCAGCAGCTTAGGGGAGGTCGGCACAGATACGCAGTATTTT. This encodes CASSLGEVGTDTQYF.

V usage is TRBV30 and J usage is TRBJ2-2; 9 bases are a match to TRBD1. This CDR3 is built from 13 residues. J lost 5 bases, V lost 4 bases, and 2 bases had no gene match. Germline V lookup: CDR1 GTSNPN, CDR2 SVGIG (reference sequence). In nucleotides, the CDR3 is TGTGCCTGGAAACAGGGGGCGACCGGGGAGCTGTTTTTT. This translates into CAWKQGATGELFF. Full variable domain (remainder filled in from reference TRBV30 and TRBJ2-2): SQTIHQWPATLVQPVGSPLSLECTVEGTSNPNLYWYRQAAGRGLQLLFYSVGIGQISSEVPQNLSASRPQDRQFILSSKKLLLSDSGFYLCAWKQGATGELFFGEGSRLTVL.

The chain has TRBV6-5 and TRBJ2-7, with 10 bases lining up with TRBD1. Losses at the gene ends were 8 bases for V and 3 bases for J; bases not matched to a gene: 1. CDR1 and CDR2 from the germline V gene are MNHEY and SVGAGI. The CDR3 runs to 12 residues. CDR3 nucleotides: TGTGCCAGCGGGGACAGGGGCTACGAGCAGTACTTC. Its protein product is CASGDRGYEQYF.

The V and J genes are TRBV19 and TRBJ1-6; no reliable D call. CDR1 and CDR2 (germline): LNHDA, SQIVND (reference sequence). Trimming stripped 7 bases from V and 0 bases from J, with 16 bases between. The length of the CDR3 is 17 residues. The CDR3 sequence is CASKKGTQSSYNSPLHF. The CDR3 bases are TGTGCCAGTAAGAAAGGAACCCAAAGCTCCTATAATTCACCCCTCCACTTT.

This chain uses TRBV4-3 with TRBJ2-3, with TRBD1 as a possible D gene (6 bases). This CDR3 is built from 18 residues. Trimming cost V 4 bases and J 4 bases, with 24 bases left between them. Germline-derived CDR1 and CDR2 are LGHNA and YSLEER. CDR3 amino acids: CASSLTGPGRGLADTQYF. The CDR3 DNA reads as TGCGCCAGCAGCCTTACTGGGCCGGGCAGGGGCTTAGCAGATACGCAGTATTTT.

The CDR3 spells CASSGDSEYQETQYF. CDR3 coding DNA: TGTGCCAGCAGTGGGGACAGTGAGTACCAAGAGACCCAGTACTTC. V gene TRBV7-3 combines with J gene TRBJ2-5; 7 positions match TRBD1. Germline-derived CDR1 and CDR2 are SGHTA and FQGTGA. The CDR3 is 15 amino acids. J lost 0 bases, V lost 6 bases, and 7 bases had no gene match. Together with reference TRBV7-3 and TRBJ2-5, the CDR3 gives the full variable domain: GAGVSQTPSNKVTEKGKYVELRCDPISGHTALYWYRQSLGQGPEFLIYFQGTGAADDSGLPNDRFFAVRPEGSVSTLKIQRTERGDSAVYLCASSGDSEYQETQYFGPGTRLLVL.

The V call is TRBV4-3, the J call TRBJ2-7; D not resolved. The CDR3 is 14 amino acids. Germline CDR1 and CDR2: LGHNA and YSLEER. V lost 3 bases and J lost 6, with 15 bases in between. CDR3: CASSQEIIWGEQYF. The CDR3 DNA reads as TGCGCCAGCAGCCAGGAAATAATCTGGGGCGAGCAGTACTTC.

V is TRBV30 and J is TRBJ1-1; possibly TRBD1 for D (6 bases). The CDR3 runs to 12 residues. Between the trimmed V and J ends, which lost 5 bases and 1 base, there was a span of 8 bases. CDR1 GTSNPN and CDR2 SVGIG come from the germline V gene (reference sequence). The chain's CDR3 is CAWGQRNTEAFF. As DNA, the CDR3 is TGTGCCTGGGGACAGAGGAACACTGAAGCTTTCTTT.

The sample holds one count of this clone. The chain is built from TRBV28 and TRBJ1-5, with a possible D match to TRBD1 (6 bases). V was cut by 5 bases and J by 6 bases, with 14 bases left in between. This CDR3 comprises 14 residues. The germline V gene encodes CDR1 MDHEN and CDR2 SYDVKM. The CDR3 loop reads CASSPSRGGQPQHF. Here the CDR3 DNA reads TGTGCCAGCAGTCCTTCCAGGGGAGGTCAGCCCCAGCATTTT. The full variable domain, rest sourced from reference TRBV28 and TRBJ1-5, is DVKVTQSSRYLVKRTGEKVFLECVQDMDHENMFWYRQDPGLGLRLIYFSYDVKMKEKGDIPEGYSVSREKKERFSLILESASTNQTSMYLCASSPSRGGQPQHFGDGTRLSIL.

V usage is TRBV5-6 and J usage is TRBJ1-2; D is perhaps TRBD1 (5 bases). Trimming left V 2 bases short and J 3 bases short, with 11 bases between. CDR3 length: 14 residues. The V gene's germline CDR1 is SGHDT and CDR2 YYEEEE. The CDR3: CASSFKGPYYGYTF. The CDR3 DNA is TGTGCCAGCAGCTTTAAGGGACCGTACTATGGCTACACCTTC.

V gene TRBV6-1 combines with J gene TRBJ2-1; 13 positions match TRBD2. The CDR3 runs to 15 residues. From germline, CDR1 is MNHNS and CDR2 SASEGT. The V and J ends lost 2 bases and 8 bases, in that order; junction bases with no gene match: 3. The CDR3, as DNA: TGTGCCAGCAGTGAAACTAGCGGGGGGGCAGATGAGCAGTTCTTC. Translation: CASSETSGGADEQFF.

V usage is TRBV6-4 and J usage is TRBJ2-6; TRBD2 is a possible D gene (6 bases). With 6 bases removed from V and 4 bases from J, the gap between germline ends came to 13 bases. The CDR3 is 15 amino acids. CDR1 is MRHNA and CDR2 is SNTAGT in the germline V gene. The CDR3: CASRREGSGANVLTF. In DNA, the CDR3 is TGTGCCAGCAGGCGGGAAGGTTCCGGGGCCAACGTCCTGACTTTC.

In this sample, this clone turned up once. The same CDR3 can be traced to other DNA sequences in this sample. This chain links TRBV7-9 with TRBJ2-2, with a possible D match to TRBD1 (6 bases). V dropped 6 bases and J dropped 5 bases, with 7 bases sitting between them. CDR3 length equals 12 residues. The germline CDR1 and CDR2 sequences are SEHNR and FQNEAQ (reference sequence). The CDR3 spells CASRQGTGELFF. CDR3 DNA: TGTGCCAGCAGACAGGGAACCGGGGAGCTGTTTTTT. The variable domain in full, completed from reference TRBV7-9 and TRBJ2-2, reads DTGVSQNPRHKITKRGQNVTFRCDPISEHNRLYWYRQTLGQGPEFLTYFQNEAQLEKSRLLSDRFSAERPKGSFSTLEIQRTEQGDSAMYLCASRQGTGELFFGEGSRLTVL.

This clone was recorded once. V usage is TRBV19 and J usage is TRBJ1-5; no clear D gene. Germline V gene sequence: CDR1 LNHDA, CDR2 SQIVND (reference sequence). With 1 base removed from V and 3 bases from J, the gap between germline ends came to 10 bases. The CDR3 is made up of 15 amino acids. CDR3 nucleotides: TGTGCCAGTAGTATAGGACGTCAGAACAATCAGCCCCAGCATTTT. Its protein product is CASSIGRQNNQPQHF.

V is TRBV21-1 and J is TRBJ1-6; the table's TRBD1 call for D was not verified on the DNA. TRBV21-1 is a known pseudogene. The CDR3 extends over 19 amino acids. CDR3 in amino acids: CASSKERGDTIYGGSPLHF. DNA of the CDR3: TGTGCCAGCAGCAAAGAGCGTGGGGACACAATCTATGGGGGTTCACCCCTCCACTTT.

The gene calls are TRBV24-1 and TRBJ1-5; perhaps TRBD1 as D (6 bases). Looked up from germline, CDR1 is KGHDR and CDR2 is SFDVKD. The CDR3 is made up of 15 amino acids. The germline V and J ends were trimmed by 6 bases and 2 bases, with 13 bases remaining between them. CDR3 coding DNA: TGTGCCACCAGTCAGCCGGGGGGCGGCAATCAGCCCCAGCATTTT. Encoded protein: CATSQPGGGNQPQHF.

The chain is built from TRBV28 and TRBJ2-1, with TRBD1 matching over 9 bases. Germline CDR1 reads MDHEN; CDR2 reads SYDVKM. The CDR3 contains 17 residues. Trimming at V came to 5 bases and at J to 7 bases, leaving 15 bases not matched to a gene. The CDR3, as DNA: TGTGCCAGCAGTCCCAGGTCTGGGACAGGGAGGAGGAATGAGCAGTTCTTC. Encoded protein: CASSPRSGTGRRNEQFF.

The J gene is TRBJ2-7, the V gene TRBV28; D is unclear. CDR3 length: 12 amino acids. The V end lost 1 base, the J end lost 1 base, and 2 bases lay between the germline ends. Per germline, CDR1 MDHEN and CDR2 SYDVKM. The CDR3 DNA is TGTGCCAGCAGTTTATTGTCCTACGAGCAGTACTTC. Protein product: CASSLLSYEQYF.

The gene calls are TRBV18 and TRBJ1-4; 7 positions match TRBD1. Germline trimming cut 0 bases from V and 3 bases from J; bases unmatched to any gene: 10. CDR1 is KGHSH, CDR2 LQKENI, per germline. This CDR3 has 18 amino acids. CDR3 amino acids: CASSPPRRAGGSNEKLFF. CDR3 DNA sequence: TGTGCCAGCTCACCACCCCGCCGCGCAGGGGGGTCTAATGAAAAACTGTTTTTT.

The DNA for the CDR3 is TGTGCCAGCAGCGGACCGCTAGCGACCTACAATGAGCAGTTCTTC. Its translation: CASSGPLATYNEQFF. J is TRBJ2-1 and V is TRBV5-6, with D possibly TRBD2 on 6 matching bases. This CDR3 has 15 residues. Germline assignment: CDR1 SGHDT and CDR2 YYEEEE. The V end was cut by 4 bases, the J end by 2 bases, with 13 bases between. Variable domain in full (rest from reference TRBV5-6 and TRBJ2-1): DAGVTQSPTHLIKTRGQQVTLRCSPKSGHDTVSWYQQALGQGPQFIFQYYEEEERQRGNFPDRFSGHQFPNYSSELNVNALLLGDSALYLCASSGPLATYNEQFFGPGTRLTVL.